The rows below give T cell receptor beta chains drawn from one sample of a study of OX40 agonist ivuxolimab in advanced cancers. Here immunoSEQ multiplex PCR was the method, and the copy in TCRdb shows in-frame clones only, minus some. The data show approximately 89,000 clones, with roughly 84% seen just once and under 0.35% held by the top ten. This specimen was CD4+ or CD8+ T cells sorted from blood, taken in a trial of the OX40 agonist ivuxolimab. These receptors all stem from an adult with an advanced solid tumor such as melanoma, head and neck, liver or kidney cancer. Each CDR3 is given with its conserved first and last residue. D genes are given only for firm matches.

v_call,j_call,d_call,cdr3_length,cdr3_aa,cdr3_nt
TRBV16,TRBJ2-1,.,11,CASSQSNEQFF,TGTGCCAGCAGCCAATCCAATGAGCAGTTCTTC
TRBV4-2,TRBJ1-4,TRBD1,18,CASSPVGQGGLKNEKLFF,TGTGCCAGCAGCCCCGTAGGACAGGGCGGCCTGAAGAATGAAAAACTGTTTTTT
TRBV10-3,TRBJ1-2,.,12,CAFRPSGQGYTF,TGTGCCTTCCGACCTTCGGGCCAAGGCTACACCTTC
TRBV6-1,TRBJ2-3,.,12,CASRALGDTQYF,TGTGCCAGCAGGGCCCTAGGGGATACGCAGTATTTT
TRBV10-3,TRBJ1-5,.,15,CAIKIQTSSNQPQHF,TGTGCCATCAAGATACAGACGAGTAGCAATCAGCCCCAGCATTTT
TRBV5-1,TRBJ2-1,.,14,CASSLMGGLNEQFF,TGCGCCAGCAGCTTGATGGGGGGGCTCAATGAGCAGTTCTTC
TRBV18,TRBJ1-6,.,17,CASSPPRGVSYNSPLHF,TGTGCCAGCTCACCCCCACGGGGGGTCTCCTATAATTCACCCCTCCACTTT
TRBV5-1,TRBJ2-3,.,14,CASAAGTSTDTQYF,TGCGCCAGCGCCGCGGGGACTAGCACAGATACGCAGTATTTT
TRBV7-3,TRBJ2-5,.,16,CASSFGGSSGKETQYF,TGTGCCAGCAGCTTTGGGGGATCCTCGGGGAAAGAGACCCAGTACTTC
TRBV27,TRBJ2-5,.,15,CASSPLTFGVETQYF,TGTGCCAGCAGTCCCCTCACTTTTGGGGTAGAGACCCAGTACTTC
TRBV29-1,TRBJ1-2,.,14,CSVDRDTANYGYTF,TGCAGCGTTGACCGGGACACCGCTAACTATGGCTACACCTTC
TRBV7-9,TRBJ1-3,TRBD1,14,CASIRTGSGNTIYF,TGTGCCAGCATCCGGACAGGCTCTGGAAACACCATATATTTT
TRBV4-2,TRBJ1-5,.,17,CASSQDLPGALNQPQHF,TGTGCCAGCAGCCAAGATCTCCCAGGGGCCCTCAATCAGCCCCAGCATTTT